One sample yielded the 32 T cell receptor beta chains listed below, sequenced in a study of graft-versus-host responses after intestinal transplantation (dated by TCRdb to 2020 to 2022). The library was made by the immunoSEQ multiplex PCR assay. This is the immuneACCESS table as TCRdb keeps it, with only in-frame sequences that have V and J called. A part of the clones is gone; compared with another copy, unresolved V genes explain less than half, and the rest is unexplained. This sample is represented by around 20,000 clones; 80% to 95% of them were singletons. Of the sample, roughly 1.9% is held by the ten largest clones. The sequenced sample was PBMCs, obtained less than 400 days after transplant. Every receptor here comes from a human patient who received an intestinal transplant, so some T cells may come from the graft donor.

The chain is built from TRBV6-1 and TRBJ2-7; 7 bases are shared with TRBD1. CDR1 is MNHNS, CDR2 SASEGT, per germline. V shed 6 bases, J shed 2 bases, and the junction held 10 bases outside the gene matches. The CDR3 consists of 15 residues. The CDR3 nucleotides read TGTGCCAGCAGCTACCAGGGACAGCTTACCTACGAGCAGTACTTC. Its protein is CASSYQGQLTYEQYF.

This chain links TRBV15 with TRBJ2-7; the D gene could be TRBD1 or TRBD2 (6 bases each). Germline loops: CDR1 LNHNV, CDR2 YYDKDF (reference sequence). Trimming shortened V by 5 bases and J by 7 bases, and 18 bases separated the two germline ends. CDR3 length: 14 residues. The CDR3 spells CATSGGLVMGEQYF. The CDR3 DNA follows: TGTGCCACCAGCGGGGGGCTCGTGATGGGGGAGCAGTACTTC. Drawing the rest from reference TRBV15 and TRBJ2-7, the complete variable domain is DAMVIQNPRYQVTQFGKPVTLSCSQTLNHNVMYWYQQKSSQAPKLLFHYYDKDFNNEADTPDNFQSRRPNTSFCFLDIRSPGLGDTAMYLCATSGGLVMGEQYFGPGTRLTVT.

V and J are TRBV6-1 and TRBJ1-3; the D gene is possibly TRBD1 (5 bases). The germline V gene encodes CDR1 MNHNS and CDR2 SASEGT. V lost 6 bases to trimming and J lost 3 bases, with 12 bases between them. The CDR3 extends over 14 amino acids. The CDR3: CASSESGNGNTIYF. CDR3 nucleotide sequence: TGTGCCAGCAGCGAATCAGGGAATGGAAACACCATATATTTT.

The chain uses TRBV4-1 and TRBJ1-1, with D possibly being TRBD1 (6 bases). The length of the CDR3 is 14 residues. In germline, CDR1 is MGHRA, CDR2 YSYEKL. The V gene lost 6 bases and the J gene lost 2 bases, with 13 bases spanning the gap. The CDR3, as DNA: TGCGCCAGCAGGCCAGGGGAACCCAACACTGAAGCTTTCTTT. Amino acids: CASRPGEPNTEAFF.

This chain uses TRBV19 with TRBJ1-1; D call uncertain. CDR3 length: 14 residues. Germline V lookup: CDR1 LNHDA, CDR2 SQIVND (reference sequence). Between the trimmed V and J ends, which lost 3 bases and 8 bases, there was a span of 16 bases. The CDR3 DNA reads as TGTGCCAGTAGTATGGCGGTCCCCGACCCCGAAGCTTTCTTT. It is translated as CASSMAVPDPEAFF.

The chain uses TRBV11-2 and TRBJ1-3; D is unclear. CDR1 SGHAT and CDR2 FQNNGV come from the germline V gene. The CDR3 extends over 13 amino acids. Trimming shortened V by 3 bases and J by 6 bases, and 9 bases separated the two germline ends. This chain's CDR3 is CASSFDMENTIYF. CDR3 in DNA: TGTGCCAGCAGCTTCGACATGGAAAACACCATATATTTT.

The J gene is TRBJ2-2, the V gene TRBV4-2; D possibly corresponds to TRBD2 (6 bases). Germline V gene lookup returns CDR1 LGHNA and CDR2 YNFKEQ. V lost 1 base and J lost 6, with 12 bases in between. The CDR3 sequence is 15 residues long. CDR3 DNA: TGTGCCAGCAGCCAAGTCGGGACTCGGGCCGGGGAGCTGTTTTTT. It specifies CASSQVGTRAGELFF.

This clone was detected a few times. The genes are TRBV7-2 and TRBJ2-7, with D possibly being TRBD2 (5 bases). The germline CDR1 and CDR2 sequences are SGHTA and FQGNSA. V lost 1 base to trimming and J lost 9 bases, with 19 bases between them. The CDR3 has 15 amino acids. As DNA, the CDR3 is TGTGCCAGCAGCTTAGAAGCGGCCACTCCCGCGGGGCAGTACTTC. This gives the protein CASSLEAATPAGQYF.

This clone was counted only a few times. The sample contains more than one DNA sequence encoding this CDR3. CDR3 nucleotide sequence: TGCAGCGTTGGGGGGGTATGGGACAGGGGCTACAATGAGCAGTTCTTC. Translating gives CSVGGVWDRGYNEQFF. V is TRBV29-1 and J is TRBJ2-1; 10 bases are a match to TRBD1. Germline CDR1 and CDR2: SQVTM and ANQGSEA. With V trimmed by 4 bases and J by 3 bases, 9 bases remained unmatched. The CDR3 contains 16 residues.

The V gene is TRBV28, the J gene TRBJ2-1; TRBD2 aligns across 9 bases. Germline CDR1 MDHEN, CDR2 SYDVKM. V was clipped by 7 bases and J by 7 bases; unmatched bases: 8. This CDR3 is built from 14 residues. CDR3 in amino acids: CASTASGILNEQFF. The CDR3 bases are TGTGCCAGCACCGCTAGCGGGATATTGAATGAGCAGTTCTTC. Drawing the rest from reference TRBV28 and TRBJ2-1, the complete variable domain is DVKVTQSSRYLVKRTGEKVFLECVQDMDHENMFWYRQDPGLGLRLIYFSYDVKMKEKGDIPEGYSVSREKKERFSLILESASTNQTSMYLCASTASGILNEQFFGPGTRLTVL.

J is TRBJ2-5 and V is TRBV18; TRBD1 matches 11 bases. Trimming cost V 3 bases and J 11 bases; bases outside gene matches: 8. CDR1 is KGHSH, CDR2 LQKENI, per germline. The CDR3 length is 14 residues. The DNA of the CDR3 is TGTGCCAGCTCACCGGGGACAGGGGGGCCTGAGCAGTACTTC. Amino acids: CASSPGTGGPEQYF.

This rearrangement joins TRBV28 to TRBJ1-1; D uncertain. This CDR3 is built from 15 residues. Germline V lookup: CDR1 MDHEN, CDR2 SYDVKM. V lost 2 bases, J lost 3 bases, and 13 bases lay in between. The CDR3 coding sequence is TGTGCCAGCAGTTTACCAGGTGTAAAGGACACTGAAGCTTTCTTT. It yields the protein CASSLPGVKDTEAFF.

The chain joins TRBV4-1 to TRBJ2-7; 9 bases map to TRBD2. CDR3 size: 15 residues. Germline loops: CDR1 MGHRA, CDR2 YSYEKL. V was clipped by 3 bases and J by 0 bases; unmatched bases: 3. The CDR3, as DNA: TGCGCCAGCAGCCAGGGGACTAGCAGCTCCTACGAGCAGTACTTC. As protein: CASSQGTSSSYEQYF.

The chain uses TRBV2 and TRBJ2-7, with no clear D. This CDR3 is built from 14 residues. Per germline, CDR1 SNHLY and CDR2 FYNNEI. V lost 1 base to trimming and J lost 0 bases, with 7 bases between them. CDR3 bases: TGTGCCAGCAGTGAAGGGGAAAGCTCCTACGAGCAGTACTTC. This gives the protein CASSEGESSYEQYF. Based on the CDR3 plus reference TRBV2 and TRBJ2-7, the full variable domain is EPEVTQTPSHQVTQMGQEVILRCVPISNHLYFYWYRQILGQKVEFLVSFYNNEISEKSEIFDDQFSVERPDGSNFTLKIRSTKLEDSAMYFCASSEGESSYEQYFGPGTRLTVT.

The DNA for the CDR3 is TGTGCCAGCACCCCTCCCGGTGGGCCCTACGAGCAGTACTTC. This sequence encodes CASTPPGGPYEQYF. This sequence joins TRBV6-6 and TRBJ2-7; D not certain. Trimming shortened V by 7 bases and J by 2 bases, and 15 bases separated the two germline ends. CDR1 and CDR2 (germline): MNHNY, SVGAGI (reference sequence). CDR3 length: 14 residues.

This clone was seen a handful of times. CDR3 protein: CASSYYTDTQYF. The CDR3 nucleotides are TGTGCCAGCAGCTACTACACAGATACGCAGTATTTT. The chain links TRBV11-3 to TRBJ2-3; no clear D. Germline loops: CDR1 SGHNT, CDR2 YENEEA. The V end was cut by 4 bases, the J end by 2 bases, with 4 bases between. This CDR3 region has 12 residues. The full variable domain, completed using reference TRBV11-3 and TRBJ2-3, is EAGVVQSPRYKIIEKKQPVAFWCNPISGHNTLYWYLQNLGQGPELLIRYENEEAVDDSQLPKDRFSAERLKGVDSTLKIQPAELGDSAVYLCASSYYTDTQYFGPGTRLTVL.

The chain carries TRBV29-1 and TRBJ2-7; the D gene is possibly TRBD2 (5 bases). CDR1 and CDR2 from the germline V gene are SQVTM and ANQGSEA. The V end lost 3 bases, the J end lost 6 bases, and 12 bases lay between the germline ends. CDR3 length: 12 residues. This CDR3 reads CSVDLGVSEQYF. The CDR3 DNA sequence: TGCAGCGTTGACCTCGGGGTTAGCGAGCAGTACTTC.

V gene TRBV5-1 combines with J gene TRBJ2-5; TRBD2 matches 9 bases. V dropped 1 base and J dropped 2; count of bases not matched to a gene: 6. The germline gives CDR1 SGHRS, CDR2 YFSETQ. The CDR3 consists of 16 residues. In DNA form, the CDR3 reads TGCGCCAGCAGCTTGAATGGCGGGAGGGGTCAAGAGACCCAGTACTTC. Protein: CASSLNGGRGQETQYF.

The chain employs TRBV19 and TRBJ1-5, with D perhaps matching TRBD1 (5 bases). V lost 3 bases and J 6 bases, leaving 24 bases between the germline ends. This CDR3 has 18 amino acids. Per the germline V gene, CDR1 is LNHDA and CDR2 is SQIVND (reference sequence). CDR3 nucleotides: TGTGCCAGTAGTATGGGAGCCACGGGGCAGTTAGCGGGTCAGCCCCAGCATTTT. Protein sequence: CASSMGATGQLAGQPQHF.

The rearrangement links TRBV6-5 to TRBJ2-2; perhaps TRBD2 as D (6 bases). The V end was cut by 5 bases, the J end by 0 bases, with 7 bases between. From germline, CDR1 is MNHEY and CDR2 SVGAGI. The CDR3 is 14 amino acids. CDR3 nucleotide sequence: TGTGCCAGCAGTCTAGCGACGAACACCGGGGAGCTGTTTTTT. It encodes CASSLATNTGELFF.

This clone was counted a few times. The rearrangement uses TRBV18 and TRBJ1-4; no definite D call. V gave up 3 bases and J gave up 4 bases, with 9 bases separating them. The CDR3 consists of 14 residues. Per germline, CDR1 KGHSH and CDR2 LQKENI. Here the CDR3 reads CASSPAGINEKLFF. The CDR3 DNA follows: TGTGCCAGCTCACCCGCCGGCATTAATGAAAAACTGTTTTTT.

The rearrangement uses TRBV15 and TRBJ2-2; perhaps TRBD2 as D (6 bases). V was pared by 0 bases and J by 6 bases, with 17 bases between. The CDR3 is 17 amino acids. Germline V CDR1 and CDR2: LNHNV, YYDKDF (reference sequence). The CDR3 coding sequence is TGTGCCACCAGCAGAGATGAAGGGAGGACTGGGGCCGGGGAGCTGTTTTTT. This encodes CATSRDEGRTGAGELFF.

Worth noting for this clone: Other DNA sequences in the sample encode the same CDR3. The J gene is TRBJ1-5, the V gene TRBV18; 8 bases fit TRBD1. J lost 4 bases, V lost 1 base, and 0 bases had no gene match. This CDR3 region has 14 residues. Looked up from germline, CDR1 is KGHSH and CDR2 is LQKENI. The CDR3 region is CASSPRTGNQPQHF. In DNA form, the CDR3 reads TGTGCCAGCTCACCACGGACAGGGAATCAGCCCCAGCATTTT.

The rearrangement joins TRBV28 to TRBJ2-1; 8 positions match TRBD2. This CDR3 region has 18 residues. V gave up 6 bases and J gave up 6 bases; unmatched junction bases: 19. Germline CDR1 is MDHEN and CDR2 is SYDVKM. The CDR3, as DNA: TGTGCCAGCAGAGGAGGACTAGCAGTAGCCAAAACCATCAATGAGCAGTTCTTC. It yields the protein CASRGGLAVAKTINEQFF.

The CDR3 sequence: CASSPGLAKNIQYF. The CDR3 region has the DNA TGCGCCAGCAGTCCCGGATTAGCCAAAAACATTCAGTACTTC. The chain has TRBV10-2 and TRBJ2-4; D call uncertain. The CDR3 has 14 residues. V lost 5 bases and J lost 0, with 8 bases in between. The germline CDR1 and CDR2 sequences are WSHSY and SAAADI.

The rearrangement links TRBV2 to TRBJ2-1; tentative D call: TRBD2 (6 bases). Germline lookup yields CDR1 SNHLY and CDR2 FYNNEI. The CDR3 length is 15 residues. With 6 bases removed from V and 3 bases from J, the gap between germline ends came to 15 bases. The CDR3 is CASSEIGGVYNEQFF. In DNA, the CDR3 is TGTGCCAGCAGCGAGATAGGCGGGGTCTACAATGAGCAGTTCTTC.

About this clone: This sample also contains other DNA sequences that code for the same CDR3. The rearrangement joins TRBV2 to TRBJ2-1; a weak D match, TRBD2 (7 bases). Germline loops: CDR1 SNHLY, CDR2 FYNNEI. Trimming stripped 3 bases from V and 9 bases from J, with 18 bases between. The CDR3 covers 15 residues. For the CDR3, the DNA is TGTGCCAGCAGTGAGTGGGTTGGGGGGGGCCTTGAGCAGTTCTTC. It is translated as CASSEWVGGGLEQFF.

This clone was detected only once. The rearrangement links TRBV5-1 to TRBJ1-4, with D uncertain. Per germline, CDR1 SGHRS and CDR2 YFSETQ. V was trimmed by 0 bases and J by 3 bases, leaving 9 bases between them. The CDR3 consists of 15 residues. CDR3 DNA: TGCGCCAGCAGCTTGGAAGGGAACTCTAATGAAAAACTGTTTTTT. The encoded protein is CASSLEGNSNEKLFF.

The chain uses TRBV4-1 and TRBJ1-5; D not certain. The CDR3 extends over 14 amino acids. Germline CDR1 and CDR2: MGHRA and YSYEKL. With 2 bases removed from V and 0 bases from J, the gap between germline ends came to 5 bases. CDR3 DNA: TGCGCCAGCAGCCAAAGCTATAGCAATCAGCCCCAGCATTTT. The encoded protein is CASSQSYSNQPQHF.

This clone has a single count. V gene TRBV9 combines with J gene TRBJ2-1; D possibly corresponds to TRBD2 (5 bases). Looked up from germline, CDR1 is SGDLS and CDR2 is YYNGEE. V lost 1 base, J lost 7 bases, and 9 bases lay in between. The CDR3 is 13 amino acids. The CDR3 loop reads CASSVFPGNEQFF. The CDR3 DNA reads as TGTGCCAGCAGCGTATTTCCGGGGAATGAGCAGTTCTTC. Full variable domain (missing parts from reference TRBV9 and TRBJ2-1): DSGVTQTPKHLITATGQRVTLRCSPRSGDLSVYWYQQSLDQGLQFLIQYYNGEERAKGNILERFSAQQFPDLHSELNLSSLELGDSALYFCASSVFPGNEQFFGPGTRLTVL.

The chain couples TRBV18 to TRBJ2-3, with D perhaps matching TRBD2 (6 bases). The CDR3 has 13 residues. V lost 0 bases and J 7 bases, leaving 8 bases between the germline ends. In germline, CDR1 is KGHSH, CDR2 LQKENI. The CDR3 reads CASSPPGGNTQYF. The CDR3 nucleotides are TGTGCCAGCTCACCACCCGGGGGAAATACGCAGTATTTT.

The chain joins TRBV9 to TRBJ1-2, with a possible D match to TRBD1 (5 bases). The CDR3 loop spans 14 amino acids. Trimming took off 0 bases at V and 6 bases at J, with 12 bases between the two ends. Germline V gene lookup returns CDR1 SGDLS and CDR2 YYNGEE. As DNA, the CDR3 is TGTGCCAGCAGCGTAGGGACACTAGCGGATGGCTACACCTTC. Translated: CASSVGTLADGYTF.